This T cell receptor beta chain was captured by sequencing in a study of blood T cell repertoires in COVID-19. Background on the study: Nucleic acid was either cDNA or gDNA, and it came from T cells, B-cell-depleted T cells, or PBMCs.

CDR1 is MDHEN, CDR2 SYDVKM, per germline. V dropped 3 bases and J dropped 4 bases, with 14 bases sitting between them. This CDR3 region has 15 residues. The cohort comprised adults aged about 18 to 90 years residing in about two dozen US areas. Profiled with immunoSEQ multiplex PCR; TCRdb holds only in-frame clones, not every one. The sample yields about 250,000 clones, about four fifths seen once. What was sequenced was PBMCs or T cells enriched from blood (not recorded which). The V and J genes are TRBV28 and TRBJ2-3, with a tentative D call TRBD1 (5 bases). This clonotype was sampled from a woman aged 40 to 50 who had been exposed to COVID-19. For the CDR3, the DNA is TGTGCCAGCAGTTTTAGGGGCCGTTTGGCAGATACGCAGTATTTT. This encodes CASSFRGRLADTQYF. Together with reference TRBV28 and TRBJ2-3, the CDR3 gives the full variable domain: DVKVTQSSRYLVKRTGEKVFLECVQDMDHENMFWYRQDPGLGLRLIYFSYDVKMKEKGDIPEGYSVSREKKERFSLILESASTNQTSMYLCASSFRGRLADTQYFGPGTRLTVL.